This T cell receptor (beta chain) derives from a study of CD8 T cells in ankylosing spondylitis. Findings and limits, study-wide: Previously reported in reactive arthritis synovial fluid and blood were some of the motif variants. Matched ankylosing spondylitis synovial fluid reportedly showed significant enrichment of disease-linked clones. Ankylosing spondylitis blood seemed to carry a telltale TCR beta motif made of several highly homologous variants.

V dropped 4 bases and J dropped 5 bases, with 11 bases sitting between them. Germline V lookup: CDR1 SNHLY, CDR2 FYNNEI. The CDR3 is 13 residues long. Comments on this clonotype: Antigen: not known.

Quantitative 5'-RACE with molecular barcodes was used to make the TCR beta libraries. Each CDR3 protein gets one entry after TCRdb re-called the 5' RACE reads with MiXCR. The table includes some 120,000 distinct CDR3 sequences, around 13% detected once. The gene calls are TRBV2 and TRBJ1-1, with D tentatively TRBD1 (5 bases). This receptor was identified in a female donor with ankylosing spondylitis or in good health (not recorded which). What was sequenced was blood, either unsorted or a sorted T cell fraction (not recorded which). CDR3 residues: CASSGQWGTEAFF. The CDR3 nucleotides are TGTGCCAGCAGTGGGCAGTGGGGGACTGAAGCTTTCTTT.